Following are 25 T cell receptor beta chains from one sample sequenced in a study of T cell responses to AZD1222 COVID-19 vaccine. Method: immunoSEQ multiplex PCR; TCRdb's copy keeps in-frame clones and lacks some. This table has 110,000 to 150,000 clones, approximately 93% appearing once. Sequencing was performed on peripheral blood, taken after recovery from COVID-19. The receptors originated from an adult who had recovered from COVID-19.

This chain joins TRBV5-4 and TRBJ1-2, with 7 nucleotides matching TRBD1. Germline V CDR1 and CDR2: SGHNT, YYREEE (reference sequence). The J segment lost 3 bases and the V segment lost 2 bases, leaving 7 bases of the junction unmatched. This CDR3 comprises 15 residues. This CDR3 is CASSFVDRAYYGYTF. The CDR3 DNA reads TGTGCCAGCAGCTTCGTTGACAGGGCCTACTATGGCTACACCTTC.

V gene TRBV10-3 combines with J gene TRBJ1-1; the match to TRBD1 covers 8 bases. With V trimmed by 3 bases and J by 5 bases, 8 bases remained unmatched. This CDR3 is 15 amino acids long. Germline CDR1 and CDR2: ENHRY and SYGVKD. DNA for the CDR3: TGTGCCATCAGTGACAGGGGGCGTGGGTCAACTGAAGCTTTCTTT. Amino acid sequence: CAISDRGRGSTEAFF.

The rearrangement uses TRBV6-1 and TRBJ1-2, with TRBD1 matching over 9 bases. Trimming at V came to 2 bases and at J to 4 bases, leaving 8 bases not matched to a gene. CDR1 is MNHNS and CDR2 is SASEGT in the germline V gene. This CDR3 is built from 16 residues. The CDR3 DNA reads TGTGCCAGCAGTGAATGGCGACAGGGGGTGGTCTATGGCTACACCTTC. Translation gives CASSEWRQGVVYGYTF.

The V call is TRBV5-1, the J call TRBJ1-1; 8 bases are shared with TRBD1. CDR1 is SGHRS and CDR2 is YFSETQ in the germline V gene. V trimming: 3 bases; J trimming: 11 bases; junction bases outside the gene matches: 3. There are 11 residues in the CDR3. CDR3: CASSSDRDAFF. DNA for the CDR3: TGCGCCAGCAGCTCGGACAGGGATGCTTTCTTT.

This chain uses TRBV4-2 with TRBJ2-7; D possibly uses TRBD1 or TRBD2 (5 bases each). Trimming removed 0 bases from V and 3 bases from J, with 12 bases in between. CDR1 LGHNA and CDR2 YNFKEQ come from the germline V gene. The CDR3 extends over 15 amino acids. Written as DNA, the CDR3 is TGTGCCAGCAGCCAAGAGAGGGAAGACAGCTACGAGCAGTACTTC. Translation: CASSQEREDSYEQYF.

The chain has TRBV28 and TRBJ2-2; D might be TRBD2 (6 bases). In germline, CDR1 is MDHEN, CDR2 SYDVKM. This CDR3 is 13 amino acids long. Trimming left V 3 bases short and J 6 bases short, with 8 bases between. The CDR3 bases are TGTGCCAGCAGTTTCAGGAGGGCCGGGGAGCTGTTTTTT. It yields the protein CASSFRRAGELFF.

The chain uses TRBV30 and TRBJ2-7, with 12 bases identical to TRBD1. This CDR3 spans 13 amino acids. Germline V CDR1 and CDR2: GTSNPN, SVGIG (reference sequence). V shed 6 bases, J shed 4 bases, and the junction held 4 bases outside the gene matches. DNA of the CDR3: TGTGCCTGCTGGGACAGGGGGCCGTACGAGCAGTACTTC. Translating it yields CACWDRGPYEQYF.

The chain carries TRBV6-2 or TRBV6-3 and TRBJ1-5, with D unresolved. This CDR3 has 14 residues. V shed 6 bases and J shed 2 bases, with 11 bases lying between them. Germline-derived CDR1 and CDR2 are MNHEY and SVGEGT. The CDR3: CASSSPGGNQPQHF. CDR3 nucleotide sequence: TGTGCCAGCAGCTCTCCGGGAGGCAATCAGCCCCAGCATTTT.

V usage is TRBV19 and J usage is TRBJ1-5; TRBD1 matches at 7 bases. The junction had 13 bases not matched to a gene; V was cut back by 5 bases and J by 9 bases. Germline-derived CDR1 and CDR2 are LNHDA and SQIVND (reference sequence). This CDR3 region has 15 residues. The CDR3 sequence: CASSPRTGETGPQHF. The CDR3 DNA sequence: TGTGCCAGTAGTCCCCGGACAGGCGAGACGGGGCCCCAGCATTTT.

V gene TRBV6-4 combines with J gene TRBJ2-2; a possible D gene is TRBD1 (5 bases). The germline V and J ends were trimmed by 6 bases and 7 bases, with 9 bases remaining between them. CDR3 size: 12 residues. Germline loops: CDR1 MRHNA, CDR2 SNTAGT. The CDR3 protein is CASRGQGGELFF. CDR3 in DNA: TGTGCCAGCAGGGGGCAAGGCGGGGAGCTGTTTTTT.

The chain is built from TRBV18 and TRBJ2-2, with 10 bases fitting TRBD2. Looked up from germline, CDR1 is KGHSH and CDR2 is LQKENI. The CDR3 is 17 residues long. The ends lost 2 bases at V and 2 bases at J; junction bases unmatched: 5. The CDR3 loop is CASSPRSGRVNTGELFF. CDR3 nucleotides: TGTGCCAGCTCACCAAGGAGCGGGAGGGTAAACACCGGGGAGCTGTTTTTT.

CDR3: CASSTLGLAGVTEQFF. In DNA, the CDR3 is TGTGCCAGTAGTACTTTAGGGCTAGCGGGAGTCACTGAGCAGTTCTTC. V usage is TRBV19 and J usage is TRBJ2-1; 10 nucleotides match TRBD2. Germline V gene data show CDR1 as LNHDA and CDR2 as SQIVND (reference sequence). The junction had 12 bases not matched to a gene; V was cut back by 4 bases and J by 9 bases. CDR3 size: 16 residues.

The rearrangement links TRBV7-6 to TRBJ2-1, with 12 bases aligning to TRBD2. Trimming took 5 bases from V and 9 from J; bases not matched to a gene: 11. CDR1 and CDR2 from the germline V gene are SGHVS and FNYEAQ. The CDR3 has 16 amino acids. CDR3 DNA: TGTGCCAGCAGCCTAGAGGCTAGCGGGAGGGTGACTGAGCAGTTCTTC. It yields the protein CASSLEASGRVTEQFF.

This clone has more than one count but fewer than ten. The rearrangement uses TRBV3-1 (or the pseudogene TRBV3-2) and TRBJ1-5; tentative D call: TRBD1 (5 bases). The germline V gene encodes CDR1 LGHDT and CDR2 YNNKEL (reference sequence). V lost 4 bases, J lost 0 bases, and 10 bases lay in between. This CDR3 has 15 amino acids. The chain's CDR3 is CASSRGHSSNQPQHF. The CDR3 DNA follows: TGTGCCAGCAGCCGTGGACACAGTAGCAATCAGCCCCAGCATTTT.

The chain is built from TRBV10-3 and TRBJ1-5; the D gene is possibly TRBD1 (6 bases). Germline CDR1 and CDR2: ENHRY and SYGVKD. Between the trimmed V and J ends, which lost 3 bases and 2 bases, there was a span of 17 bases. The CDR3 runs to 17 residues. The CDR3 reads CAISEPTGLEGNQPQHF. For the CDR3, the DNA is TGTGCCATCAGTGAACCCACAGGGTTGGAGGGCAATCAGCCCCAGCATTTT.

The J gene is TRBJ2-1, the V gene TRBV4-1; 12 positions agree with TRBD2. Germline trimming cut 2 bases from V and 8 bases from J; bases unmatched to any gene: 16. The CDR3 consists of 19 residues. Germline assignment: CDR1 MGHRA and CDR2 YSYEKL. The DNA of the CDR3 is TGCGCCAGCAGCCAAATTTCGGGACTAGCGGGTGTTCGCTATTATGAGCAGTTCTTC. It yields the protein CASSQISGLAGVRYYEQFF.

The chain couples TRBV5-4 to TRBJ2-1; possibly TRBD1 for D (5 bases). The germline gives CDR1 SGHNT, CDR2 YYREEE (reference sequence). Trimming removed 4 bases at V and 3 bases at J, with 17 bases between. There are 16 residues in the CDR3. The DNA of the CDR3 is TGTGCCAGCAGCCTCTCCCGAAGGGGATTCTACAATGAGCAGTTCTTC. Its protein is CASSLSRRGFYNEQFF.

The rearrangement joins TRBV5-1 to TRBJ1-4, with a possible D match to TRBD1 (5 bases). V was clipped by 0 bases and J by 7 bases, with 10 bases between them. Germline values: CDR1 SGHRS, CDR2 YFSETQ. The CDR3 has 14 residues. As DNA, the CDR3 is TGCGCCAGCAGCTTGGGAGCAGGGCCTGAAAAACTGTTTTTT. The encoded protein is CASSLGAGPEKLFF.

In DNA, the CDR3 is TGTGCCAGCCGGGACGGGGAGCTGTTTTTT. It encodes CASRDGELFF. V usage is TRBV28 and J usage is TRBJ2-2; TRBD2 might be the D (5 bases). Germline V gene data show CDR1 as MDHEN and CDR2 as SYDVKM. The CDR3 runs to 10 residues. V was trimmed by 8 bases and J by 7 bases, leaving 5 bases between them.

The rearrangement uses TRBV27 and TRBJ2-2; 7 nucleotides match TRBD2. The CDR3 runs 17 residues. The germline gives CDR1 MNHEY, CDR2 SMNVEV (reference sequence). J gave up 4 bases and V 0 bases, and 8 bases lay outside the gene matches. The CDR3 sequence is CASSLSRLASGTGELFF. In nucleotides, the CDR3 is TGTGCCAGCAGTTTATCGAGACTAGCTTCGGGCACCGGGGAGCTGTTTTTT.

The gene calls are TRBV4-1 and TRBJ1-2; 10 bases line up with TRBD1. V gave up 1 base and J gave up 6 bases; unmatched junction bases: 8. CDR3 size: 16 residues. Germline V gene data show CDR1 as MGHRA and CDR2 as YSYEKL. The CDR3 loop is CASSQAGQGKGHGYTF. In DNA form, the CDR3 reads TGCGCCAGCAGCCAAGCGGGACAGGGGAAAGGGCATGGCTACACCTTC.

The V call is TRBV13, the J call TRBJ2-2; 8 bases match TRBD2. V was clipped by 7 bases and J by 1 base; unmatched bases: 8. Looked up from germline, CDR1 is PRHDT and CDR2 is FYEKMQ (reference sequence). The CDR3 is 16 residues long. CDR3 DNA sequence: TGTGCCAGCACCCGGGGGGGGCGCATGAACACCGGGGAGCTGTTTTTT. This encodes CASTRGGRMNTGELFF.

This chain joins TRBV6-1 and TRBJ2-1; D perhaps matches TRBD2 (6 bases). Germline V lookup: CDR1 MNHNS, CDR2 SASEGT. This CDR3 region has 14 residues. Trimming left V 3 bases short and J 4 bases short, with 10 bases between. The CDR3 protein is CASSESGRYNEQFF. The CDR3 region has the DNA TGTGCCAGCAGTGAGTCCGGGAGATACAATGAGCAGTTCTTC.

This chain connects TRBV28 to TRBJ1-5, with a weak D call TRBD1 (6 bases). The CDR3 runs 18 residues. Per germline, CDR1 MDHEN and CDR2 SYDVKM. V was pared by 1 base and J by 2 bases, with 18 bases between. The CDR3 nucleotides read TGTGCCAGCAGTTTATACGGCGACAGGACTGGGGGCAATCAGCCCCAGCATTTT. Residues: CASSLYGDRTGGNQPQHF.

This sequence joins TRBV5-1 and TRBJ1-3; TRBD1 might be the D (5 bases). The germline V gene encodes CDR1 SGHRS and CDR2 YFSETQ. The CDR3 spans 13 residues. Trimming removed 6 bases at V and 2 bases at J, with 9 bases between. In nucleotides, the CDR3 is TGCGCCAGCAAGGCAGGGACTGGAAACACCATATATTTT. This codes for CASKAGTGNTIYF.